This record covers a single TCR beta chain. The target antigen is unknown. The record originates from a study of cytomegalovirus exposure and HLA in healthy donors. PCR amplification relied on 60 Vbeta primers (plus 13 Jbeta primers). Assay used: immunoSEQ multiplex PCR; TCRdb lists only in-frame clones, some missing. The repertoire holds around 160,000 clones, with around 68% as singletons. The CDR3 is made up of 14 amino acids. V lost 6 bases, J lost 5 bases, and 6 bases stayed unmatched. In germline, CDR1 is KGHSY, CDR2 FQNENV. Whole-study results and caveats: Previous analysis showed most TCR beta V segments were productive about 90% or about 30% of the time. Some highly shared sequence variants likely arose as a pipeline artifact. Later analysis suggested links between common viral pathogens and several top significant clusters.

This sequence joins TRBV16 and TRBJ1-4; 7 bases match TRBD1. The receptor was isolated from a man in his fifties or sixties in good health and CMV-seronegative. The sample was PBMCs. CDR3 in amino acids: CASRPTGRNEKLFF. The CDR3 coding sequence is TGTGCCAGCAGACCGACAGGGCGAAATGAAAAACTGTTTTTT.